This T cell receptor (beta chain) derives from a study of radiotherapy plus CTLA-4 blockade in lung cancer. Study in general: Around 18% of enrolled patients responded objectively, and around 30% had disease control. Study-level findings and limits: Clones of tumor-derived TCRs expanded in blood after radiotherapy plus ipilimumab.

Remarks on this clone: Its cognate antigen is unknown. The sample has other DNA sequences that encode this CDR3 too.

The length of the CDR3 is 11 residues. V lost 2 bases and J 4 bases, leaving 3 bases between the germline ends. Germline V CDR1 and CDR2: MNHEY, SVGAGI. People whose metastatic non-small-cell lung cancer was chemo-refractory got focal radiation along with CTLA-4 blockade by ipilimumab. Profiled with immunoSEQ multiplex PCR; TCRdb holds only in-frame clones, not every one. The sample records about 88,000 clones, 55% to 75% being singletons. The receptor was derived from a human donor with non-small cell lung cancer that progressed on radiotherapy plus ipilimumab. The sequences come from peripheral blood, collected from a patient treated with radiotherapy plus ipilimumab. This chain connects TRBV6-5 to TRBJ2-7; D not certain. The CDR3 DNA reads as TGTGCCAGCAGTTACCAGTACGAGCAGTACTTC. Translation gives CASSYQYEQYF.